The 2 T cell receptor beta chains below come from one sample, sequenced in a study of tumor-infiltrating lymphocytes in primary liver carcinoma. The researchers produced TCR beta cDNA from around 500 ng total RNA with a constant-region primer. Each TCR beta library was derived from three nested multiplex PCR rounds that employed slightly modified ARM-PCR. The first two PCR rounds used TRBV1-TRBV30 forward primers with a C-beta reverse primer, around 10 cycles each. TCRdb analysed the multiplex PCR reads with MiXCR anew, one entry per CDR3 protein. The sample includes approximately 110,000 distinct CDR3 sequences, 64% of them seen just once. Co-extraction yielded RNA and DNA from roughly 20-30 mg of unsorted bulk tissue. Material: liver tumor tissue from sampling region 3. Subset denoted: tumor region T3, left-lateral pole. The receptors here all came from a woman in her sixties with primary liver carcinoma and hepatitis B virus infection.

The table lists this clonotype with a count of one. Being one base from a much bigger clone, this may be a read error. The CDR3 carries no conserved terminal phenylalanine or tryptophan, so it likely arises from a read error. The gene calls are TRBV6-1 and TRBJ2-1; 7 bases match TRBD2. V trimming: 10 bases; J trimming: 0 bases; junction bases outside the gene matches: 9. The CDR3 runs to 15 residues. The V gene's germline CDR1 is MNHNS and CDR2 SASEGT. CDR3 bases: TGTGCCACCTTAGCGGGCTTGAGCTCCTACAATGAGCAGTTCCTC. Its protein is CATLAGLSSYNEQFL.

Regarding this clonotype: The conserved final phenylalanine or tryptophan is absent from the CDR3, which likely points to a read error. The chain couples TRBV6-5 to TRBJ1-4, with D possibly TRBD1 on 6 matching bases. Trimming took 6 bases from V and 4 from J, leaving 12 bases between them. The germline CDR1 and CDR2 sequences are MNHEY and SVGAGI. There are 14 residues in the CDR3. The CDR3 protein is CASSRGTSNEKLFL. For the CDR3, the DNA is TGTGCCAGCAGCAGGGGAACAAGTAATGAAAAACTGTTTCTT.